This TCR beta chain was profiled in a study of T-cell memory formation after mild COVID-19 (dated by TCRdb to about 2021). Looking at the study overall: TCR sequence clusters from the two donors were largely donor specific. In two donors, T-cell clones that expanded and contracted after mild COVID-19 were tracked by sequencing TCRalpha and TCRbeta repertoires over time. Two young, previously healthy adult volunteers made up the cohort, one male and one female.

Beyond this particular receptor, the publication reports: Contracting CD4+ clones turned up mainly in the CM and EM memory subsets, whereas EMRA was where CD8+ clones were enriched. SARS-CoV-2 specificity was not confirmed for the second-wave clones peaking on day 37. Balanced CD4/CD8 phenotypes were observed for clones contracting from day 15 to 85, whereas a bias towards CD4+ was observed for a second wave of clones expanding from day 15 to 37. The detection of some responding clones in pre-infection memory suggests that pre-existing cross-reactive memory T cells joined the SARS-CoV-2 response. Only a couple of mild cases were covered in the study, and larger cohorts including severe cases with pre-infection samples were considered necessary.

Ficoll-Paque density gradient centrifugation was the method used to isolate PBMCs. Sequencer: Illumina NovaSeq 6000. TCRalpha and TCRbeta cDNA libraries were constructed by 5'RACE with constant-segment primers, with sample barcodes and unique molecular identifiers being introduced. Trizol reagent was used to extract RNA from every sample. Libraries were amplified in two PCR steps, with a second sample barcode and Illumina TruSeq adapters added in the second step. Sequencing of the libraries was done on an Illumina NovaSeq, producing 2 x 150 bp paired-end reads. The paper's data handling went like this. Demultiplexing of reads and collapsing into UMI-guided consensus sequences were performed with migec v1.2.7. Using mixcr v2.1.11, the UMI consensuses were aligned to TRA and TRB V and J templates and assembled into clonotypes. A clonotype was counted as expanded or contracted only if both edgeR and NoisET called the change significant, with noise models trained on biological replicates. For edgeR calls, the cutoffs were a false discovery rate-adjusted p below 0.01 and a log2 fold-change threshold of 1. As an exploratory analysis of dynamics, max-normalized trajectories of the 1000 most abundant clonotypes were examined by PCA with hierarchical clustering. The CD4 or CD8 phenotype of responding clones was assigned using the separately sequenced CD4+ and CD8+ repertoires. TCRdb redid the processing of the public reads, applying fastp at Q25 and MiXCR, and retained in-frame beta chains. CDR3 protein sequences are deduplicated, and each keeps its most common genes and DNA. What appears here as the V and J calls and clone size reflects TCRdb's work, not the paper's. The sample has tens of thousands of distinct CDR3 sequences on record, approximately 6.8% of them singletons. Of the sample, 1.2% to 1.5% falls within the top ten clones.

Points on this clonotype: Its antigen is unknown. No much larger clone exists at a distance of one base, and base qualities are not known.

The specimen sequenced was PBMCs or a T cell subset sorted from them (not recorded which). The receptor was derived from a young man who had mild COVID-19 (a few samples of this study predate the infection). The sample titles of this study are shuffled in the database, so cell type and time point are left out; the donor was told from shared clones.

In nucleotide form, the sequence is TGTGCCAGTAGTATAGCGGGAGCGGAGACCCAGTACTTC. Its protein reads: CASSIAGAETQYF. The rearrangement combines TRBV19 with TRBJ2-5; a tentative D call is TRBD2 (6 bases match). The CDR3, from cysteine to phenylalanine, totals 13 residues. CDR3 DNA only is kept here, 39 bases in frame from base 1. The germline V gene (reference sequence) yields LNHDA for CDR1 and SQIVND for CDR2. The junction shows trimming of 1 base on V and 5 bases on J, plus 8 bases between the germline ends. The variable domain in full, with residues beyond the CDR3 obtained from the reference TRBV19 and TRBJ2-5 genes, is DGGITQSPKYLFRKEGQNVTLSCEQNLNHDAMYWYRQDPGQGLRLIYYSQIVNDFQKGDIAEGYSVSREKKESFPLTVTSAQKNPTAFYLCASSIAGAETQYFGPGTRLLVL.